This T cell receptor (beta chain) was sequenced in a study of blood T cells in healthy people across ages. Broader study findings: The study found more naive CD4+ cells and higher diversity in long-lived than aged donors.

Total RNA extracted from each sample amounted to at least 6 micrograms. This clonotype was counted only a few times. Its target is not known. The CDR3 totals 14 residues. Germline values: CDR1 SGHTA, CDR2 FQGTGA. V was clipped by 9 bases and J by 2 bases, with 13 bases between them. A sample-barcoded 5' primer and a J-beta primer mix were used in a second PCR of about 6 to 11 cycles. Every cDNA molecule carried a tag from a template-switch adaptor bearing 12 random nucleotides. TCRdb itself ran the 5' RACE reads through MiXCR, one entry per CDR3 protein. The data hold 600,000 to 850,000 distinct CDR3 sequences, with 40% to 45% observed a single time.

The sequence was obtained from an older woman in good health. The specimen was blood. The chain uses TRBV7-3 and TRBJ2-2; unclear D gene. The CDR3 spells CASARGLNTGELFF. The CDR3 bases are TGTGCCAGTGCCCGAGGTCTTAACACCGGGGAGCTGTTTTTT. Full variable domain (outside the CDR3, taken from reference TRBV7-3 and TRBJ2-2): GAGVSQTPSNKVTEKGKYVELRCDPISGHTALYWYRQSLGQGPEFLIYFQGTGAADDSGLPNDRFFAVRPEGSVSTLKIQRTERGDSAVYLCASARGLNTGELFFGEGSRLTVL.